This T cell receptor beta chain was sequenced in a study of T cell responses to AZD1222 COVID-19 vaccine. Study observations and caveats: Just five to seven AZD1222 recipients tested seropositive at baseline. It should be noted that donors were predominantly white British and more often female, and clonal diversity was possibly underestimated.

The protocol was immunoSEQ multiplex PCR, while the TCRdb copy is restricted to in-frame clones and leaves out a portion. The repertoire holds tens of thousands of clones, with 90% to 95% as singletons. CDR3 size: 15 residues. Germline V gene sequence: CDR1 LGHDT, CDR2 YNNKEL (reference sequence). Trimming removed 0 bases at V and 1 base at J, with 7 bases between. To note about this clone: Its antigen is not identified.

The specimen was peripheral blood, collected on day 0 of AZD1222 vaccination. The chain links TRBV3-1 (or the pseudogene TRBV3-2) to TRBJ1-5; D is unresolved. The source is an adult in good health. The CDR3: CASSQEWGSNQPQHF. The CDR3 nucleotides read TGTGCCAGCAGCCAAGAATGGGGAAGCAATCAGCCCCAGCATTTT.